Listed below are T cell receptor beta chains from one sample, sequenced in a study of cytotoxic CD8 clonotypes in ibrutinib-treated CLL. Assay used: immunoSEQ multiplex PCR; TCRdb lists only in-frame clones, some missing. Of about 36,000 clones in the sample, about 64% were seen once. The sample consisted of PBMCs, taken at disease progression, from a patient treated with ibrutinib. These receptors originate from a human donor with chronic lymphocytic leukemia. The CDR3 runs from the conserved cysteine through the conserved F or W. D genes are given only for firm matches. Clone size, where shown, is once, few, many, or a class for clones that have expanded.

CDR3 protein: CASAGSGANVLTF
CDR3 DNA: TGTGCCAGCGCGGGGTCTGGGGCCAACGTCCTGACTTTC
clone size: .
J gene: TRBJ2-6
D gene: .
V gene: TRBV27

CDR3 protein: CASSLAPSGANVLTF
CDR3 DNA: TGTGCCAGCAGCTTGGCTCCCTCTGGGGCCAACGTCCTGACTTTC
clone size: .
J gene: TRBJ2-6
D gene: .
V gene: TRBV5-4

CDR3 protein: CSVDSEWRPYNEQFF
CDR3 DNA: TGCAGCGTTGACTCGGAATGGAGGCCCTACAATGAGCAGTTCTTC
clone size: .
J gene: TRBJ2-1
D gene: .
V gene: TRBV29-1

CDR3 protein: CASSEEGTGGEQYF
CDR3 DNA: TGTGCCAGCAGTGAAGAGGGGACAGGGGGGGAGCAGTACTTC
clone size: .
J gene: TRBJ2-5
D gene: TRBD1
V gene: TRBV2

CDR3 protein: CASSRLAGSYNEQFF
CDR3 DNA: TGTGCCAGCAGCCGACTAGCGGGGTCCTACAATGAGCAGTTCTTC
clone size: .
J gene: TRBJ2-1
D gene: TRBD2
V gene: TRBV2

CDR3 protein: CASSLGSTRPGYYF
CDR3 DNA: TGTGCCAGCAGCTTAGGCTCGACTCGGCCAGGGTATTACTTC
clone size: .
J gene: TRBJ2-4
D gene: .
V gene: TRBV7-9

CDR3 protein: CASSPGRGNTEAFF
CDR3 DNA: TGTGCCAGCAGCCCTGGGCGAGGGAACACTGAAGCTTTCTTT
clone size: .
J gene: TRBJ1-1
D gene: .
V gene: TRBV7-8

CDR3 protein: CASSFDGQGNSPLHF
CDR3 DNA: TGCGCCAGCAGCTTCGATGGACAGGGAAATTCACCCCTCCACTTT
clone size: medium-sized
J gene: TRBJ1-6
D gene: TRBD1
V gene: TRBV5-1

CDR3 protein: CAISESFDRPGEQYF
CDR3 DNA: TGTGCCATCAGTGAGTCATTCGACCGCCCTGGGGAGCAGTACTTC
clone size: .
J gene: TRBJ2-7
D gene: .
V gene: TRBV10-3

CDR3 protein: CASSESRLPGARLFF
CDR3 DNA: TGCGCCAGCAGTGAGAGCCGCCTACCCGGGGCTCGACTGTTTTTT
clone size: .
J gene: TRBJ1-4
D gene: .
V gene: TRBV10-1

CDR3 protein: CASSLRTGPGLAALDVLTF
CDR3 DNA: TGTGCCAGCAGCCTTCGGACAGGGCCCGGACTAGCGGCCCTCGACGTCCTGACTTTC
clone size: .
J gene: TRBJ2-6
D gene: TRBD2
V gene: TRBV7-9

CDR3 protein: CASSSGTGVGSDTQYF
CDR3 DNA: TGCGCCAGCAGCTCCGGGACAGGGGTTGGGTCAGATACGCAGTATTTT
clone size: .
J gene: TRBJ2-3
D gene: TRBD1
V gene: TRBV5-1

CDR3 protein: CASGSTLTSGATLAKNIQYF
CDR3 DNA: TGTGCTAGTGGTTCAACCCTCACTAGCGGGGCCACCCTAGCCAAAAACATTCAGTACTTC
clone size: .
J gene: TRBJ2-4
D gene: TRBD2
V gene: TRBV12-5

CDR3 protein: CASSGDSGYGYTF
CDR3 DNA: TGCGCCAGCAGCGGGGACAGCGGCTATGGCTACACCTTC
clone size: few
J gene: TRBJ1-2
D gene: TRBD1
V gene: TRBV5-1

CDR3 protein: CASSRAGTDTEAFF
CDR3 DNA: TGTGCCAGCAGCCGCGCAGGCACCGACACTGAAGCTTTCTTT
clone size: .
J gene: TRBJ1-1
D gene: .
V gene: TRBV9

CDR3 protein: CASSIERFNQPQHF
CDR3 DNA: TGTGCCAGTAGTATCGAACGGTTCAATCAGCCCCAGCATTTT
clone size: .
J gene: TRBJ1-5
D gene: .
V gene: TRBV19

CDR3 protein: CASSPAGLRSNQPQHF
CDR3 DNA: TGTGCCAGCAGTCCTGCGGGATTAAGGAGCAATCAGCCCCAGCATTTT
clone size: .
J gene: TRBJ1-5
D gene: .
V gene: TRBV21-1

CDR3 protein: CASSDEGTSTGYTQYF
CDR3 DNA: TGCGCCAGCAGCGACGAAGGGACTAGCACGGGGTATACGCAGTATTTT
clone size: .
J gene: TRBJ2-3
D gene: TRBD2
V gene: TRBV5-1

CDR3 protein: CASSLVGGPTGELFF
CDR3 DNA: TGTGCCAGCAGCTTAGTGGGGGGACCCACCGGGGAGCTGTTTTTT
clone size: .
J gene: TRBJ2-2
D gene: .
V gene: TRBV11-2

CDR3 protein: CASTLIGAGTEAFF
CDR3 DNA: TGTGCCAGCACCCTGATTGGGGCGGGAACTGAAGCTTTCTTT
clone size: .
J gene: TRBJ1-1
D gene: .
V gene: TRBV28

CDR3 protein: CTSSRHLETDPIQYF
CDR3 DNA: TGCACCAGCAGCCGGCACCTTGAGACAGATCCCATTCAGTACTTC
clone size: few
J gene: TRBJ2-4
D gene: .
V gene: TRBV1

CDR3 protein: CAIRQQGKGYTF
CDR3 DNA: TGTGCCATCAGACAACAGGGGAAAGGCTACACCTTC
clone size: once
J gene: TRBJ1-2
D gene: TRBD1
V gene: TRBV10-3

CDR3 protein: CATSLLVEGTQYF
CDR3 DNA: TGTGCCACCAGCCTCCTGGTAGAGGGTACGCAGTATTTT
clone size: .
J gene: TRBJ2-3
D gene: .
V gene: TRBV15

CDR3 protein: CASSTRAGGPYEQYF
CDR3 DNA: TGTGCCAGTAGTACCCGGGCCGGGGGCCCCTACGAGCAGTACTTC
clone size: .
J gene: TRBJ2-7
D gene: .
V gene: TRBV19

CDR3 protein: CASRGQTRGNSPLHF
CDR3 DNA: TGTGCCAGCAGGGGACAGACCAGGGGTAATTCACCCCTCCACTTT
clone size: few
J gene: TRBJ1-6
D gene: TRBD1
V gene: TRBV2

CDR3 protein: CASSLHFGQGRNSPLHF
CDR3 DNA: TGTGCCAGCAGTTTACATTTCGGACAGGGACGGAATTCACCCCTCCACTTT
clone size: .
J gene: TRBJ1-6
D gene: TRBD1
V gene: TRBV27

CDR3 protein: CASTEGSSPLHF
CDR3 DNA: TGTGCCAGCACGGAGGGCAGCTCACCCCTCCACTTT
clone size: .
J gene: TRBJ1-6
D gene: .
V gene: TRBV25-1

CDR3 protein: CASSPPGDTSSTDTQYF
CDR3 DNA: TGTGCCAGCTCACCACCGGGGGACACATCTAGCACAGATACGCAGTATTTT
clone size: few
J gene: TRBJ2-3
D gene: .
V gene: TRBV18

CDR3 protein: CASSGDGRDTGELFF
CDR3 DNA: TGTGCCAGCAGCGGGGACGGCAGGGACACCGGGGAGCTGTTTTTT
clone size: .
J gene: TRBJ2-2
D gene: .
V gene: TRBV5-6

CDR3 protein: CASSQEWVSNQPQHF
CDR3 DNA: TGTGCCAGCAGCCAAGAGTGGGTTAGCAATCAGCCCCAGCATTTT
clone size: .
J gene: TRBJ1-5
D gene: .
V gene: TRBV4-2

CDR3 protein: CASRASGGAHNEQFF
CDR3 DNA: TGTGCCAGCAGAGCCAGCGGGGGGGCACACAATGAGCAGTTCTTC
clone size: .
J gene: TRBJ2-1
D gene: TRBD2
V gene: TRBV6-1

CDR3 protein: CASSPPRGTSGGAGETQYF
CDR3 DNA: TGTGCCAGTAGTCCCCCAAGAGGGACTAGCGGGGGGGCCGGGGAGACCCAGTACTTC
clone size: .
J gene: TRBJ2-5
D gene: TRBD2
V gene: TRBV19

CDR3 protein: CASSEGKALGTEAFF
CDR3 DNA: TGTGCCAGCAGTGAGGGCAAGGCTCTCGGGACTGAAGCTTTCTTT
clone size: .
J gene: TRBJ1-1
D gene: .
V gene: TRBV2

CDR3 protein: CASSPEGGRSYEQYF
CDR3 DNA: TGCGCCAGCAGCCCTGAGGGGGGGCGATCCTACGAGCAGTACTTC
clone size: .
J gene: TRBJ2-7
D gene: .
V gene: TRBV5-1

CDR3 protein: CASSPDIGDNSPLHF
CDR3 DNA: TGTGCCAGCAGCCCAGATATCGGGGATAATTCACCCCTCCACTTT
clone size: .
J gene: TRBJ1-6
D gene: .
V gene: TRBV7-6

CDR3 protein: CASSHYGGGRTGELFF
CDR3 DNA: TGCGCCAGCAGCCACTATGGGGGAGGGAGGACCGGGGAGCTGTTTTTT
clone size: .
J gene: TRBJ2-2
D gene: TRBD2
V gene: TRBV4-1

CDR3 protein: CASSRQGAPTEAFF
CDR3 DNA: TGCGCCAGCAGCAGACAGGGGGCGCCTACTGAAGCTTTCTTT
clone size: .
J gene: TRBJ1-1
D gene: TRBD1
V gene: TRBV4-1

CDR3 protein: CASSLGGSGETQYF
CDR3 DNA: TGTGCCAGCAGCTTGGGGGGGAGCGGGGAGACCCAGTACTTC
clone size: .
J gene: TRBJ2-5
D gene: .
V gene: TRBV5-4

CDR3 protein: CASSGTGGYGYTF
CDR3 DNA: TGTGCCAGCTCCGGGACAGGGGGTTATGGCTACACCTTC
clone size: .
J gene: TRBJ1-2
D gene: TRBD1
V gene: TRBV19

CDR3 protein: CASSRPTGYGEQYF
CDR3 DNA: TGTGCCAGCAGTCGTCCGACAGGGTACGGCGAGCAGTACTTC
clone size: .
J gene: TRBJ2-7
D gene: TRBD1
V gene: TRBV6-6